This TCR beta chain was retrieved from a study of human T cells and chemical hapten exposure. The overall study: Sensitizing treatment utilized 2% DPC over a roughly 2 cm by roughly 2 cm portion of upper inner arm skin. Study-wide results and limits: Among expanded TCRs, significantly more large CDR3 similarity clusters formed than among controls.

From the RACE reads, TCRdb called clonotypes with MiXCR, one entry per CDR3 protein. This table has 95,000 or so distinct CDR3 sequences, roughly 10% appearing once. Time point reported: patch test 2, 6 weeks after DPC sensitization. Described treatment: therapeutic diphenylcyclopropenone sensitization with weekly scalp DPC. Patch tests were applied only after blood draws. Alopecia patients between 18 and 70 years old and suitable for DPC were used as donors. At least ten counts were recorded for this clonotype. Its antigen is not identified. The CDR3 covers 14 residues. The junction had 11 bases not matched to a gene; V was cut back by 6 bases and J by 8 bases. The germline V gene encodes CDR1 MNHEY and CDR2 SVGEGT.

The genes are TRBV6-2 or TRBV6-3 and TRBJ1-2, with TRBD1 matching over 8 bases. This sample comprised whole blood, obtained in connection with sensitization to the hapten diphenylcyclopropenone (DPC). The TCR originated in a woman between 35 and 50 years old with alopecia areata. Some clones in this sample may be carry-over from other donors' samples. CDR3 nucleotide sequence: TGTGCCAGCAGGGGGACAGGAGGAAGTCGGGGCTACACCTTC. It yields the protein CASRGTGGSRGYTF.